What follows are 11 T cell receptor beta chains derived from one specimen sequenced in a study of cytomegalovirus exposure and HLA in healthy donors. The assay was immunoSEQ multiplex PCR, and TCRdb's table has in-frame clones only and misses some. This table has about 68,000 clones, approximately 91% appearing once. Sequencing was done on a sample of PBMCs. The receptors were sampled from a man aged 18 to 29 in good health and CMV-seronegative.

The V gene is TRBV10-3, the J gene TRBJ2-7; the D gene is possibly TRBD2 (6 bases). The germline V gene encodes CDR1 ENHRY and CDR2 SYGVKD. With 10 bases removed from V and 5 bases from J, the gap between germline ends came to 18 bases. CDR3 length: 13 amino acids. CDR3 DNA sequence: TGTGCCACCGGGAGTCAGGGTCTTAACGAGCAGTACTTC. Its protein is CATGSQGLNEQYF.

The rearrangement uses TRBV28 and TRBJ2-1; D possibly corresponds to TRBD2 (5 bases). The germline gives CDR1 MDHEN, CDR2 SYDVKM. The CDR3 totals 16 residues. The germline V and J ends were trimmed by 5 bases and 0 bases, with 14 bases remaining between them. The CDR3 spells CASSASSASSYNEQFF. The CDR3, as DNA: TGTGCCAGCAGTGCGAGTAGCGCGAGCTCCTACAATGAGCAGTTCTTC.

This chain's CDR3 is CASSHWKDRGGYEQYF. In DNA form, the CDR3 reads TGTGCCAGCAGCCACTGGAAAGACAGGGGAGGTTACGAGCAGTACTTC. The chain is built from TRBV7-9 and TRBJ2-7, with TRBD1 matching 8 bases. V gave up 5 bases and J gave up 4 bases; unmatched junction bases: 13. The germline gives CDR1 SEHNR, CDR2 FQNEAQ (reference sequence). This CDR3 has 16 residues.

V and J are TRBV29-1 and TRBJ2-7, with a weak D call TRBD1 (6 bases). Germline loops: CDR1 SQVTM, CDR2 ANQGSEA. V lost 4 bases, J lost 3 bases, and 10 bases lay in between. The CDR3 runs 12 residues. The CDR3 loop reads CSVGGRGYEQYF. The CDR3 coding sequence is TGCAGCGTTGGGGGCAGGGGCTACGAGCAGTACTTC.

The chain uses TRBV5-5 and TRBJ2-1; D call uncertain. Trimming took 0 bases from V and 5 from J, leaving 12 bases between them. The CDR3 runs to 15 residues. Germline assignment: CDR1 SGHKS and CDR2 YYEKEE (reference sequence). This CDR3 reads CASSLGLRTDNEQFF. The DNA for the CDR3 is TGTGCCAGCAGCTTGGGTCTCCGTACGGACAATGAGCAGTTCTTC.

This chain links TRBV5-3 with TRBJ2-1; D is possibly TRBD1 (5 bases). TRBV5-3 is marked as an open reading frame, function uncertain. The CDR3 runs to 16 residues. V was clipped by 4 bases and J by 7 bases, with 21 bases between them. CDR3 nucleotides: TGTGCCAGAAGCCCCATACAGGTGGGATTCGTTAATGAGCAGTTCTTC. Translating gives CARSPIQVGFVNEQFF.

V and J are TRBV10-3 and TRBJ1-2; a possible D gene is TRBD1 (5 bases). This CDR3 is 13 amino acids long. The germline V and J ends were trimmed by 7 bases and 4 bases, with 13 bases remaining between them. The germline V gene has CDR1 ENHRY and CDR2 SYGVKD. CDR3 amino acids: CAITPRGGYGYTF. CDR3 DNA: TGTGCCATCACTCCACGGGGGGGCTATGGCTACACCTTC.

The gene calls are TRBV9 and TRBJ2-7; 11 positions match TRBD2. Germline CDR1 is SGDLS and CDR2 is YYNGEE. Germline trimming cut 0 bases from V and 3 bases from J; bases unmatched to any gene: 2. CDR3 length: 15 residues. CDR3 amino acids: CASSVGGTSGYEQYF. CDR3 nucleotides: TGTGCCAGCAGCGTAGGCGGGACTAGCGGCTACGAGCAGTACTTC.

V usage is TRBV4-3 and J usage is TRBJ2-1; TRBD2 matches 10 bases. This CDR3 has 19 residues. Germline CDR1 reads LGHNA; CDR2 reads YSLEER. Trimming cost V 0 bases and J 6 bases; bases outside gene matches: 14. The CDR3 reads CASSQDETRGLAGANEQFF. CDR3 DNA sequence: TGCGCCAGCAGCCAAGATGAGACTCGCGGGCTAGCGGGAGCCAATGAGCAGTTCTTC.

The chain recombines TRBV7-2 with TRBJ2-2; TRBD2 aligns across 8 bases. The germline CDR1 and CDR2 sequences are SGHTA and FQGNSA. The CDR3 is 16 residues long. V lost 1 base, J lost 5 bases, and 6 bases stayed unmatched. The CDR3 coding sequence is TGTGCCAGCAGCTTAGTTGCGGGAGGACGGACCGGGGAGCTGTTTTTT. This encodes CASSLVAGGRTGELFF.

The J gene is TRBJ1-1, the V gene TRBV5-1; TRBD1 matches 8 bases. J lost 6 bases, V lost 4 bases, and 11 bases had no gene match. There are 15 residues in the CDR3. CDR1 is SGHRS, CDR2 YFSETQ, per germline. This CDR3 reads CASSPRQGIESEAFF. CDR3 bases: TGCGCCAGCAGCCCGCGACAGGGGATAGAGTCTGAAGCTTTCTTT.